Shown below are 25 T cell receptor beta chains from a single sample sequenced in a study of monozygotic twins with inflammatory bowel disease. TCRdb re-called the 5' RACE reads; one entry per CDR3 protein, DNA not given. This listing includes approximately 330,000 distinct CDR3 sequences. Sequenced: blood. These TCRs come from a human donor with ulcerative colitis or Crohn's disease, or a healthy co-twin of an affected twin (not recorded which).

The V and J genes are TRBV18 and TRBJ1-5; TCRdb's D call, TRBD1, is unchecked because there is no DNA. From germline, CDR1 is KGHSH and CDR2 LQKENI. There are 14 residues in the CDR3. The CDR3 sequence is CASSTGQGNQPQHF.

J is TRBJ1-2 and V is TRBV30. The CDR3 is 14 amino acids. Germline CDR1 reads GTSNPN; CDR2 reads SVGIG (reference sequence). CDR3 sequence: CAWRSGVSNYGYTF.

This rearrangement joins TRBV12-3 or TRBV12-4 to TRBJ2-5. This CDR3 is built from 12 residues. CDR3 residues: CASRATGGTQYF.

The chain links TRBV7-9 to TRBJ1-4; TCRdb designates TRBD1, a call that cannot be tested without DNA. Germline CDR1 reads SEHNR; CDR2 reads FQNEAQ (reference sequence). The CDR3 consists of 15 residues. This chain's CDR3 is CASSLKGQGFEKLFF.

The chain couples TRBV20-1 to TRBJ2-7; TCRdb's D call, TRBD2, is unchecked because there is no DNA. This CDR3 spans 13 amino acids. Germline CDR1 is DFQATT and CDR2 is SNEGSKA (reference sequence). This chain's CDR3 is CNARRAGEYEQYF.

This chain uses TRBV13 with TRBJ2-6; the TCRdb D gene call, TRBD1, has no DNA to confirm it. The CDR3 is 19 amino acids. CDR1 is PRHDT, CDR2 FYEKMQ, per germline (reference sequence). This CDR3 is CASTPVSTGHLSGANVLTF.

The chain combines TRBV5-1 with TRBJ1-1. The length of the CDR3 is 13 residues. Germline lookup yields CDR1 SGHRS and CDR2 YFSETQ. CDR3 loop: CASSLEGRAEAFF.

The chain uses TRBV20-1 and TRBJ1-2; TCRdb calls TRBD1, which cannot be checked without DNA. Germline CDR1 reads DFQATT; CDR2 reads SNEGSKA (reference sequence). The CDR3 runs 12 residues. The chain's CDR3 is CMGTGANYGYTF.

CDR3 residues: CASSLGQGVRQPQHF. J is TRBJ1-5 and V is TRBV4-1; TCRdb returns TRBD1, unconfirmable since there is no DNA. Germline CDR1 reads MGHRA; CDR2 reads YSYEKL. The CDR3 has 15 amino acids.

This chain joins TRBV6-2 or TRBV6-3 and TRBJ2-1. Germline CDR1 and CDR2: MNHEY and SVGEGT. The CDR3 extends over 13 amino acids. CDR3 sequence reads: CASSYWESNEQFF.

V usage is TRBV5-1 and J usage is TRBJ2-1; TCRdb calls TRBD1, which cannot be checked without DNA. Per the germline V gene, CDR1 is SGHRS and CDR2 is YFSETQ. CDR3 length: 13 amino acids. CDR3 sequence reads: CASSVRGVNEQFF.

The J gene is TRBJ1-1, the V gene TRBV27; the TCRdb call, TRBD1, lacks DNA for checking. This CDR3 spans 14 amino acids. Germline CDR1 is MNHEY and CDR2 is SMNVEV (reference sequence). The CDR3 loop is CASSQTGGNTEAFF.

The CDR3 region is CASSGLTGTGAYEQFF. This chain connects TRBV5-1 to TRBJ2-1; as DNA is missing, the TRBD1 call by TCRdb cannot be tested. The CDR3 length is 16 residues. Germline CDR1 SGHRS, CDR2 YFSETQ.

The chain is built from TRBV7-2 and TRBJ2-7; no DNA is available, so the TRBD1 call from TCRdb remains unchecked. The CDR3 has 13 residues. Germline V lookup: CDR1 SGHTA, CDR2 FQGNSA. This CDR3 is CASSARRGSEQYF.

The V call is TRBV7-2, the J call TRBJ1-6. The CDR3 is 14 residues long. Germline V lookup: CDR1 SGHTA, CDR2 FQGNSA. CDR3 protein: CASSSRAYNSPLHF. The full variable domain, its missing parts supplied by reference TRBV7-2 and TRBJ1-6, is GAGVSQSPSNKVTEKGKDVELRCDPISGHTALYWYRQSLGQGLEFLIYFQGNSAPDKSGLPSDRFSAERTGGSVSTLTIQRTQQEDSAVYLCASSSRAYNSPLHFGNGTRLTVT.

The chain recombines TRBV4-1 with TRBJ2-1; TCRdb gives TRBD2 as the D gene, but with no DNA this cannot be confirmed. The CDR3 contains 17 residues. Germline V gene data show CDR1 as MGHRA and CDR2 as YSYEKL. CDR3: CASSPGGTGRWYNEQFF.

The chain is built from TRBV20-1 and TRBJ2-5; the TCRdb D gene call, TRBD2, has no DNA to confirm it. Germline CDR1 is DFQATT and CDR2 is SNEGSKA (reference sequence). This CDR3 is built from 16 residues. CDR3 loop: CSGTEWASGSSETQYF.

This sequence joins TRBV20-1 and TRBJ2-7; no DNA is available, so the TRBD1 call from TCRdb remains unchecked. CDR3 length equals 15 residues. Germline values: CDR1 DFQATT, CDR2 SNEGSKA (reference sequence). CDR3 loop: CSASYLQGVLYEQYF.

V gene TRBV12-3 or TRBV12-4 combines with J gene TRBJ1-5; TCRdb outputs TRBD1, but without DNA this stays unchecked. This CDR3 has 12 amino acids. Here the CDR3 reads CASSSPYQPQHF.

The CDR3 loop reads CASSLWGARDEQYF. The chain combines TRBV5-1 with TRBJ2-7; without DNA, the TCRdb call of TRBD1 cannot be checked. CDR3 length: 14 residues. Germline values: CDR1 SGHRS, CDR2 YFSETQ.

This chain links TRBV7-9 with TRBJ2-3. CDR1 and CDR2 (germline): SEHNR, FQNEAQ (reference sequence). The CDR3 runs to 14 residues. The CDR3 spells CASSLYYSTDTQYF.

The CDR3: CASSLRDSLSGNTIYF. This chain joins TRBV7-9 and TRBJ1-3. Germline assignment: CDR1 SEHNR and CDR2 FQNEAQ (reference sequence). The CDR3 is 16 residues long.

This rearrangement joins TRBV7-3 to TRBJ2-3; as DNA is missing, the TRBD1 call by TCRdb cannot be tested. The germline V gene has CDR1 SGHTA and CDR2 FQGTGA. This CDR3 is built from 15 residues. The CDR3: CASSFSGDRGIAQYF.

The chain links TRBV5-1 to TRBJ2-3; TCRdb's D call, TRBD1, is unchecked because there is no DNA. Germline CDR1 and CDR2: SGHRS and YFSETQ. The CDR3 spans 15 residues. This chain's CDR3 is CASSLGPGNTDTQYF.

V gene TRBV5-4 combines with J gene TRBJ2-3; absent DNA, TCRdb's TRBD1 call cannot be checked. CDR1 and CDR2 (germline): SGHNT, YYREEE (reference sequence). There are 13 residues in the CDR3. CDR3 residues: CASSIEAGDTQYF. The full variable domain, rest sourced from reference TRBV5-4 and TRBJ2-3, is ETGVTQSPTHLIKTRGQQVTLRCSSQSGHNTVSWYQQALGQGPQFIFQYYREEENGRGNFPPRFSGLQFPNYSSELNVNALELDDSALYLCASSIEAGDTQYFGPGTRLTVL.